The 19 T cell receptor beta chains presented below share a single source sample, sequenced in a study of blood T cell repertoires in COVID-19. TCRdb keeps only in-frame clones here, not all; method: immunoSEQ multiplex PCR. The sample comprises fewer than 350,000 clones, around 90% of which are singletons, and roughly 6.8% rests with the top ten. Sequencing input: peripheral blood. All receptors come from a woman in her 30s with COVID-19, enrolled during active disease.

This chain links TRBV28 with TRBJ1-5; D gene uncertain. The CDR3 loop spans 16 amino acids. With 4 bases removed from V and 5 bases from J, the gap between germline ends came to 18 bases. Germline V gives CDR1 MDHEN, CDR2 SYDVKM. CDR3 in amino acids: CASSSIRRRYDQPQHF. DNA of the CDR3: TGTGCCAGCAGTTCCATCCGCCGGAGGTACGATCAGCCCCAGCATTTT.

V gene TRBV5-1 combines with J gene TRBJ1-6; D not resolved. The CDR3 consists of 15 residues. V was shortened by 3 bases and J by 11 bases, with 18 bases between the two germline ends. Germline V gene lookup returns CDR1 SGHRS and CDR2 YFSETQ. Written as DNA, the CDR3 is TGCGCCAGCAGCTCGAGGGAGGCCGATGGGGCACCCCTCCACTTT. This translates into CASSSREADGAPLHF. Filled out from reference TRBV5-1 and TRBJ1-6, the complete variable domain reads KAGVTQTPRYLIKTRGQQVTLSCSPISGHRSVSWYQQTPGQGLQFLFEYFSETQRNKGNFPGRFSGRQFSNSRSEMNVSTLELGDSALYLCASSSREADGAPLHFGNGTRLTVT.

The rearrangement links TRBV7-2 to TRBJ1-4, with 11 bases aligning to TRBD1. With 5 bases clipped from V and 5 bases from J, the junction kept 4 bases outside the gene matches. CDR3 length: 15 amino acids. Germline loops: CDR1 SGHTA, CDR2 FQGNSA. The CDR3 nucleotides read TGTGCCAGCAGCCCGGACAGGGGGCTGAATGAAAAACTGTTTTTT. This encodes CASSPDRGLNEKLFF.

This clone was observed a few times. This chain uses TRBV28 with TRBJ1-2, with D unclear. Germline values: CDR1 MDHEN, CDR2 SYDVKM. CDR3 length: 13 residues. Deletions cut 2 bases from V and 8 bases from J, with 12 bases between. The CDR3 region is CASSLKRREGYTF. In DNA form, the CDR3 reads TGTGCCAGCAGTTTAAAACGGAGAGAGGGCTACACCTTC.

The chain has TRBV14 and TRBJ1-4; 8 bases are shared with TRBD1. Germline V gene data show CDR1 as SGHDN and CDR2 as FVKESK. This CDR3 contains 16 residues. Trimming cost V 4 bases and J 8 bases; bases outside gene matches: 12. In DNA, the CDR3 is TGTGCCAGCAGCCCACAGGGGGGGCGAAATGGGGAAAAACTGTTTTTT. This translates into CASSPQGGRNGEKLFF.

This chain links TRBV3-1 (or the pseudogene TRBV3-2) with TRBJ2-5, with TRBD2 as a possible D gene (6 bases). Trimming pared 4 bases from V and 2 bases from J, leaving 14 bases between. The CDR3 is 15 residues long. The V gene's germline CDR1 is LGHDT and CDR2 YNNKEL (reference sequence). CDR3 bases: TGTGCCAGCAGCCCGGGGACTCGAGATCAAGAGACCCAGTACTTC. As protein: CASSPGTRDQETQYF.

This sequence joins TRBV3-1 (or the pseudogene TRBV3-2) and TRBJ2-5, with D maybe TRBD2 (7 bases). The length of the CDR3 is 12 residues. The germline gives CDR1 LGHDT, CDR2 YNNKEL (reference sequence). Trimming cost V 1 base and J 12 bases, with 12 bases left between them. The CDR3 region has the DNA TGTGCCAGCAGCCAAGGAGGGGGGACTAAGTACTTC. Translation: CASSQGGGTKYF.

J is TRBJ2-5 and V is TRBV6-5; weak D call: TRBD2 (5 bases). Between the trimmed V and J ends, which lost 6 bases and 5 bases, there was a span of 13 bases. Germline values: CDR1 MNHEY, CDR2 SVGAGI. The CDR3 loop spans 13 amino acids. The CDR3 here is CASRSSRGETQYF. The CDR3 DNA reads as TGTGCCAGCAGATCTAGCCGAGGGGAGACCCAGTACTTC.

CDR3 in DNA: TGTGCCTGGGAGGTAGCAACCTACGAGCAGTACTTC. Its protein is CAWEVATYEQYF. This sequence joins TRBV30 and TRBJ2-7; D gene unclear. V shed 5 bases and J shed 2 bases, with 10 bases lying between them. The CDR3 has 12 residues. Germline assignment: CDR1 GTSNPN and CDR2 SVGIG (reference sequence).

The CDR3 coding sequence is TGTGCCAGCAGCTTAGGGCTAGCGGGTGTCGATAATGAGCAGTTCTTC. This gives the protein CASSLGLAGVDNEQFF. The chain combines TRBV5-4 with TRBJ2-1, with 8 bases identical to TRBD2. This CDR3 is 16 amino acids long. V was clipped by 2 bases and J by 7 bases; unmatched bases: 11. Germline V lookup: CDR1 SGHNT, CDR2 YYREEE (reference sequence).

This chain links TRBV2 with TRBJ1-2, with D perhaps matching TRBD1 (5 bases). Germline CDR1 SNHLY, CDR2 FYNNEI. This CDR3 is 14 amino acids long. V shed 4 bases and J shed 6 bases, with 15 bases lying between them. CDR3 protein: CASSGLGGGNGYTF. The CDR3 DNA is TGTGCCAGCAGTGGATTGGGGGGAGGGAATGGCTACACCTTC.

The genes are TRBV4-2 and TRBJ2-7; the match to TRBD2 covers 12 bases. The CDR3 sequence is 15 residues long. Unmatched junction bases numbered 7, after V lost 4 bases and J lost 6 bases. The germline CDR1 and CDR2 sequences are LGHNA and YNFKEQ. This CDR3 reads CASSLSSGRGSEQYF. The CDR3 DNA reads as TGTGCCAGCAGCCTGTCTAGCGGGAGGGGATCCGAGCAGTACTTC.

V usage is TRBV6-2 or TRBV6-3 and J usage is TRBJ1-5; the match to TRBD1 covers 7 bases. V trimming: 4 bases; J trimming: 5 bases; junction bases outside the gene matches: 2. The CDR3 has 13 residues. Germline V lookup: CDR1 MNHEY, CDR2 SVGEGT. The CDR3 sequence: CASSLDRDQPQHF. CDR3 DNA: TGTGCCAGCAGTTTAGACAGGGATCAGCCCCAGCATTTT.

CDR3 sequence: CASSRDRVDEQYF. For the CDR3, the DNA is TGTGCCAGCAGCCGAGACAGGGTAGACGAGCAGTACTTC. The V gene is TRBV7-3, the J gene TRBJ2-7, with 7 bases matching TRBD1. The CDR3 extends over 13 amino acids. In germline, CDR1 is SGHTA, CDR2 FQGTGA. With V trimmed by 5 bases and J by 5 bases, 6 bases remained unmatched.

This sequence joins TRBV4-1 and TRBJ1-5; possibly TRBD1 for D (5 bases). This CDR3 region has 15 residues. Trimming took 4 bases from V and 0 from J, leaving 10 bases between them. Germline lookup yields CDR1 MGHRA and CDR2 YSYEKL. As DNA, the CDR3 is TGCGCCAGCAGCCGGGGGGACCATAGCAATCAGCCCCAGCATTTT. As protein: CASSRGDHSNQPQHF.

This sequence joins TRBV10-3 and TRBJ2-3; 11 positions match TRBD2. CDR1 is ENHRY, CDR2 SYGVKD, per germline. CDR3 size: 15 residues. The V gene end was trimmed by 3 bases and the J gene end by 7 bases; junction bases not matched to a gene: 6. The CDR3 spells CAISDLGLAVYTQYF. The DNA of the CDR3 is TGTGCCATCAGTGACTTGGGACTAGCGGTATATACGCAGTATTTT.

The sample holds a few counts of this clone. This rearrangement joins TRBV6-6 to TRBJ1-6; no reliable D call. The CDR3 contains 14 residues. The germline gives CDR1 MNHNY, CDR2 SVGAGI (reference sequence). Trimming cost V 7 bases and J 7 bases, with 14 bases left between them. CDR3 in amino acids: CASIGVRGNSPLHF. CDR3 DNA sequence: TGTGCCAGCATAGGTGTTCGCGGGAATTCACCCCTCCACTTT.

This rearrangement joins TRBV30 to TRBJ1-2, with 7 bases matching TRBD1. Germline lookup yields CDR1 GTSNPN and CDR2 SVGIG (reference sequence). V was clipped by 2 bases and J by 8 bases; unmatched bases: 8. This CDR3 is built from 13 residues. The CDR3 DNA reads as TGTGCCTGGAGTTTCCGACAGGGCGGGGGCTACACCTTC. It specifies CAWSFRQGGGYTF.

This clone was detected a few times. A read error may account for a junction end that differs from germline. The chain combines TRBV2 with TRBJ2-7; the match to TRBD1 covers 9 bases. The CDR3 loop spans 12 amino acids. Germline CDR1 and CDR2: SNHLY and FYNNEI. CDR3 sequence: CASSTGTGQRAF. CDR3 DNA: TGTGCCAGCAGTACCGGGACAGGGCAGAGGGCCTTC.